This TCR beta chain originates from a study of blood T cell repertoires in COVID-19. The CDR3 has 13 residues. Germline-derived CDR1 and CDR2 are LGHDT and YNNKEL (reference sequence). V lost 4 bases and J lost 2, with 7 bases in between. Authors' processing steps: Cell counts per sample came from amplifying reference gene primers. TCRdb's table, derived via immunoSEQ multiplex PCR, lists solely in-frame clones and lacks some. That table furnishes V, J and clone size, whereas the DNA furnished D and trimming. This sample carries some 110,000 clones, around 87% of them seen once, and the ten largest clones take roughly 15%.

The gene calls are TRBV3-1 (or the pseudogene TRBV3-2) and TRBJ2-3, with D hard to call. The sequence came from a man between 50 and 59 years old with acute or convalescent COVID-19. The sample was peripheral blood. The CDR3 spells CASSPRLTDTQYF. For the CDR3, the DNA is TGTGCCAGCAGCCCAAGACTCACAGATACGCAGTATTTT.